The clone carrying this TCR beta chain was recorded only once. Antigen: not known. The Oncomine TCR Beta short-read assay sequenced DNA from cultured CD4+ T cells. Each CDR3 protein is one row after TCRdb ran MiXCR on the PCR reads. The repertoire holds about 10,000 distinct CDR3 sequences, with 43% as singletons. The data are from a study of vaccination and CD4 T cells after COVID-19. Described treatment: approximately nine-day PBMC culture with coronavirus spike peptide pools or control peptides (ViraFEST assay). V was shortened by 6 bases and J by 9 bases, with 9 bases between the two germline ends. CDR1 and CDR2 (germline): MNHNS, SASEGT. The CDR3 consists of 11 residues.

Sequenced input: CD4+ T cells from blood, cultured in vitro. The rearrangement links TRBV6-1 to TRBJ1-3; D gene uncertain. The TCR originated in a human donor who had recovered from COVID-19. Here the CDR3 DNA reads TGTGCCAGCAGGGCGGATATCACCATATATTTT. Its protein product is CASRADITIYF.